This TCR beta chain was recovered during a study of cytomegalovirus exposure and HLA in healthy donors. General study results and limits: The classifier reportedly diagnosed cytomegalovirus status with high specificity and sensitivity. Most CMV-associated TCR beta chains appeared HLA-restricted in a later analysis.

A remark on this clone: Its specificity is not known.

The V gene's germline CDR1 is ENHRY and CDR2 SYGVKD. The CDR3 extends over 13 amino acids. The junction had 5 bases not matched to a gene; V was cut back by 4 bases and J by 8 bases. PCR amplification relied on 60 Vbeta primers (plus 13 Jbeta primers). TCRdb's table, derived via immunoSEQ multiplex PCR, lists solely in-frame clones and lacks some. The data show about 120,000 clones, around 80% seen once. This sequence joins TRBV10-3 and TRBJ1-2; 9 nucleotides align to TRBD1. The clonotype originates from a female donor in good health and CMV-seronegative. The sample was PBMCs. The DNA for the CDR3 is TGTGCCATCAGTGTACAGGGGGCGGGAGGCTACACCTTC. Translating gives CAISVQGAGGYTF.